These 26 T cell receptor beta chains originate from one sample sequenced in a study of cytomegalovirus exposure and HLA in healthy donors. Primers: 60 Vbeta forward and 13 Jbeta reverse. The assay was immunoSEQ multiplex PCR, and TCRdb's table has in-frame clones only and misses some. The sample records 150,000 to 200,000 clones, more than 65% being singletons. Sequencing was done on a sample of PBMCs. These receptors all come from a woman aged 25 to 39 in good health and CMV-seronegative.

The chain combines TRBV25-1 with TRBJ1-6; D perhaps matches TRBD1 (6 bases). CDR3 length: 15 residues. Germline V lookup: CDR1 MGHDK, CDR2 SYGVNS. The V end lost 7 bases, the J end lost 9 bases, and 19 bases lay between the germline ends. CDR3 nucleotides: TGTGCCAGCAAAATATCAGGGGTTCGCGGTTCACCCCTCCACTTT. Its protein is CASKISGVRGSPLHF.

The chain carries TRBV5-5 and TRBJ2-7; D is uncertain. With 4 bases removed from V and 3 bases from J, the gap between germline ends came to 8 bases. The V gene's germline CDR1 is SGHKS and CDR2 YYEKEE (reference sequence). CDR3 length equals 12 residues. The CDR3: CASSRALYEQYF. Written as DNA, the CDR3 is TGTGCCAGCAGCCGAGCCCTCTACGAGCAGTACTTC.

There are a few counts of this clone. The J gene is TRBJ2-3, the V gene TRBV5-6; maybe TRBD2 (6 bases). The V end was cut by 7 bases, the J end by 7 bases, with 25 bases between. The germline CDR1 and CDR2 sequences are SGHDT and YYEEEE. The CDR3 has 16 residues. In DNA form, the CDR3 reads TGTGCCAGCGCACCCATCTCGGGACTTGTACCGTATACGCAGTATTTT. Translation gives CASAPISGLVPYTQYF.

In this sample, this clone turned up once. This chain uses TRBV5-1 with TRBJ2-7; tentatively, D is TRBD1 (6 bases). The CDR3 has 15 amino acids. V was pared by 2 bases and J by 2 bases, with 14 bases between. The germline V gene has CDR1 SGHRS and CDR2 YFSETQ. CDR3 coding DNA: TGCGCCAGCAGCTTACGCCGGACAGCCCCCTACGAGCAGTACTTC. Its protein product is CASSLRRTAPYEQYF. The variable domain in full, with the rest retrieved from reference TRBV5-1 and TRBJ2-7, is KAGVTQTPRYLIKTRGQQVTLSCSPISGHRSVSWYQQTPGQGLQFLFEYFSETQRNKGNFPGRFSGRQFSNSRSEMNVSTLELGDSALYLCASSLRRTAPYEQYFGPGTRLTVT.

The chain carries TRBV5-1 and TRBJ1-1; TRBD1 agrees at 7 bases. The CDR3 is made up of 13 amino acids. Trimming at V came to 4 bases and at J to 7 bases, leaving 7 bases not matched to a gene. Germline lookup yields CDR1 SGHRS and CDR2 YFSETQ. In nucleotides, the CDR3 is TGCGCCAGCAGCCGCAATACAGGGGTTGAAGCTTTCTTT. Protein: CASSRNTGVEAFF.

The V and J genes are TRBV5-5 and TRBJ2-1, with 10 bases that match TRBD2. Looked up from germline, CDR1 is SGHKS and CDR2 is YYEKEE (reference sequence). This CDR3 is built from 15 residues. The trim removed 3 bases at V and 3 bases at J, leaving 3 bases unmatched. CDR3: CASSSGLAVYNEQFF. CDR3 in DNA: TGTGCCAGCAGCTCTGGACTAGCGGTCTACAATGAGCAGTTCTTC.

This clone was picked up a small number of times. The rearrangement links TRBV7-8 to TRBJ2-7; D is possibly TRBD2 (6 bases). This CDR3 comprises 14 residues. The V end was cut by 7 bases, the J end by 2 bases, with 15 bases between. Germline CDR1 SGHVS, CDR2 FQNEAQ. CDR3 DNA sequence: TGTGCCAGCACCGACCGGGACTGGGCCTACGAGCAGTACTTC. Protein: CASTDRDWAYEQYF.

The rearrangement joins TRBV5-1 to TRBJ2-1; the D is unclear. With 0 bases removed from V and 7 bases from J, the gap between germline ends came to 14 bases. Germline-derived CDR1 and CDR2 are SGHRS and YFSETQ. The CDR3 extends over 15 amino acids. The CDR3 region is CASSLEQIDRNEQFF. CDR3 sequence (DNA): TGCGCCAGCAGCTTGGAACAGATAGACCGTAATGAGCAGTTCTTC.

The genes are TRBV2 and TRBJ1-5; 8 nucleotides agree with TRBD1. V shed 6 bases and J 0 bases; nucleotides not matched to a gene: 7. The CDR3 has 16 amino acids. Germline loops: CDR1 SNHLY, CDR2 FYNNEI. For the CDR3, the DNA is TGTGCCAGCAGCTCTCGGGACAGGACTAGCAATCAGCCCCAGCATTTT. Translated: CASSSRDRTSNQPQHF.

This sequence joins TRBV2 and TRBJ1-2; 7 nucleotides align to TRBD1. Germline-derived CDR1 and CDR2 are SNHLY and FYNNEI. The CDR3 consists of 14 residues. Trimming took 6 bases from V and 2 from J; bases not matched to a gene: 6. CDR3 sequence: CASSLPGQNYGYTF. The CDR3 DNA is TGTGCCAGCAGCCTCCCGGGACAGAACTATGGCTACACCTTC.

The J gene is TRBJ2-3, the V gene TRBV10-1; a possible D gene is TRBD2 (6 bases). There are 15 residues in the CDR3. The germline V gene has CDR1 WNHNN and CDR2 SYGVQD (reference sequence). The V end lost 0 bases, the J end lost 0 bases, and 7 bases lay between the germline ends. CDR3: CASSESGTSTDTQYF. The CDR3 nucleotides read TGCGCCAGCAGTGAGTCCGGGACTAGCACAGATACGCAGTATTTT.

The CDR3 is CASSILAGAGEQYF. The CDR3 DNA reads TGTGCCAGTAGTATACTCGCGGGGGCGGGAGAGCAGTACTTC. The V call is TRBV19, the J call TRBJ2-7; D is possibly TRBD2 (7 bases). The germline V and J ends were trimmed by 2 bases and 7 bases, with 15 bases remaining between them. There are 14 residues in the CDR3. Germline CDR1 is LNHDA and CDR2 is SQIVND (reference sequence).

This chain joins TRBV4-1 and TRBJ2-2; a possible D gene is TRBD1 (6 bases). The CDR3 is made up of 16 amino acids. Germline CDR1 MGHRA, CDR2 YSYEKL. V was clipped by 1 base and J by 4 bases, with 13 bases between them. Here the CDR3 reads CASSQAGAIGTGELFF. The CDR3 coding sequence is TGCGCCAGCAGCCAAGCAGGGGCTATCGGCACCGGGGAGCTGTTTTTT.

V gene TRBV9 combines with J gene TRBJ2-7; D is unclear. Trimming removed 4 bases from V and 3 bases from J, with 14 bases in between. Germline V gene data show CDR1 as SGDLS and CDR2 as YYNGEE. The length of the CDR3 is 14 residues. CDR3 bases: TGTGCCAGCAGCTTAGCAGGTCTTGGCTACGAGCAGTACTTC. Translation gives CASSLAGLGYEQYF.

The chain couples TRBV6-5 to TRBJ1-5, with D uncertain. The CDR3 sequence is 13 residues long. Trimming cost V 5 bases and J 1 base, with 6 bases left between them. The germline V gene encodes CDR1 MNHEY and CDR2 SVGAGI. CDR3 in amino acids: CASSRRSNQPQHF. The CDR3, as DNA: TGTGCCAGCAGTCGTAGAAGCAATCAGCCCCAGCATTTT.

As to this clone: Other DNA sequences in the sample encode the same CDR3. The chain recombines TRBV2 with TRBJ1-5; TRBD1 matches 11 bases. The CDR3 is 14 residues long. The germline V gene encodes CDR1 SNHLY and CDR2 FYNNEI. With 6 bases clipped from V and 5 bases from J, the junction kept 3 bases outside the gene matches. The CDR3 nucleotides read TGTGCCAGCAGCGGGACAGGGGGGGATCAGCCCCAGCATTTT. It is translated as CASSGTGGDQPQHF.

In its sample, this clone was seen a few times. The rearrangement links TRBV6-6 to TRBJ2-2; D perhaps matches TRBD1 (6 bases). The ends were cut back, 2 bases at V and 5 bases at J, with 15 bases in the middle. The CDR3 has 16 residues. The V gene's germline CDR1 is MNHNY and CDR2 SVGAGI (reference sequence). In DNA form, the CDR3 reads TGTGCCAGCAGTTACAGCCAGGGGATGGGGACCGGGGAGCTGTTTTTT. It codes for CASSYSQGMGTGELFF.

CDR3 sequence (DNA): TGCAGCGTTGGACTTTGGGAGACCCAGTACTTC. Translating gives CSVGLWETQYF. V and J are TRBV29-1 and TRBJ2-5; D is uncertain. The CDR3 is made up of 11 amino acids. Trimming stripped 4 bases from V and 5 bases from J, with 8 bases between. Per germline, CDR1 SQVTM and CDR2 ANQGSEA.

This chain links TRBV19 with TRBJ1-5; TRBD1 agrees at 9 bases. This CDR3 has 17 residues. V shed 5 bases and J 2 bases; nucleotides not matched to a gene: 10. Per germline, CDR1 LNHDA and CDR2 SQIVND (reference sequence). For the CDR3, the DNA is TGTGCCAGTAGTTCGGTCGGGACAGGGATAGGCAATCAGCCCCAGCATTTT. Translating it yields CASSSVGTGIGNQPQHF.

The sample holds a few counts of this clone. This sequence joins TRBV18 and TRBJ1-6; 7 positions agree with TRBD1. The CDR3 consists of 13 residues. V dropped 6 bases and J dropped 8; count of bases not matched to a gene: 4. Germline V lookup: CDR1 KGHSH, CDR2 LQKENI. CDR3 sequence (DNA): TGTGCCAGCTCCGACAGGGACTATTCACCCCTCCACTTT. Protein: CASSDRDYSPLHF.

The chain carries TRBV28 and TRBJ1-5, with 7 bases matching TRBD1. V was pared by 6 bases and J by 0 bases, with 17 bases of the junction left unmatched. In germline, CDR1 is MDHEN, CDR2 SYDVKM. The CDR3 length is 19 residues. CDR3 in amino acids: CASSFDVLGTDHSNQPQHF. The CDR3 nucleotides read TGTGCCAGCAGCTTCGACGTACTGGGGACAGACCATAGCAATCAGCCCCAGCATTTT.

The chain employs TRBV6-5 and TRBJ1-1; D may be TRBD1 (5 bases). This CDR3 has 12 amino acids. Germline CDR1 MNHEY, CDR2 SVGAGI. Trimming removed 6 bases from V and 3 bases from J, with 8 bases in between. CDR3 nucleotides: TGTGCCAGCAGGCGGGGCGACACTGAAGCTTTCTTT. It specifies CASRRGDTEAFF.

CDR3 coding DNA: TGTGCCACCAGCAGAGTTCTGAACTATGGCTACACCTTC. The encoded protein is CATSRVLNYGYTF. The rearrangement joins TRBV15 to TRBJ1-2; D is ambiguous. Deletions cut 1 base from V and 2 bases from J, with 5 bases between. This CDR3 contains 13 residues. Germline V gene sequence: CDR1 LNHNV, CDR2 YYDKDF (reference sequence).

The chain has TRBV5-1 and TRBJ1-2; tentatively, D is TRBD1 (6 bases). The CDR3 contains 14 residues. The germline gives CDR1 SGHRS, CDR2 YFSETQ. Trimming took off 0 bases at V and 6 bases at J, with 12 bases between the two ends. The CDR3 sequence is CASSLETGRDGYTF. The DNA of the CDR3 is TGCGCCAGCAGCTTGGAAACAGGGAGGGATGGCTACACCTTC.

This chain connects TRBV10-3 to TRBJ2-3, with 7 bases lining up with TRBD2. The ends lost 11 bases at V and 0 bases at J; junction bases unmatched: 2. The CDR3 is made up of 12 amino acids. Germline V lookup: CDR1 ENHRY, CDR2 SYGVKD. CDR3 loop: CAASGSTDTQYF. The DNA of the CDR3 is TGTGCCGCTAGCGGTAGCACAGATACGCAGTATTTT.

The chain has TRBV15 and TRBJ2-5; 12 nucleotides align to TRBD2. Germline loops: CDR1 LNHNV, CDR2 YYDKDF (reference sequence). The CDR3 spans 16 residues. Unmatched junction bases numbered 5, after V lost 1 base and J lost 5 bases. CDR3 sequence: CATSRGFTSGGETQYF. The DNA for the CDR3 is TGTGCCACCAGCAGAGGGTTTACTAGCGGGGGGGAGACCCAGTACTTC.